This entry is about one T cell receptor beta chain. Its antigen is unknown. No quality values exist for individual bases; no much larger clone is one base distant. Libraries were made using 5' RACE. Instrument used: NextSeq 500. The TCR library protocol attached a unique molecular identifier to each TCR cDNA molecule to allow correction of PCR and sequencing errors. In the authors' own workflow: TCR identification, UMI-based error correction and CDR3 extraction were performed with Decombinator tools. Expanded TCRs were defined as those above a frequency of 2 per 1,000, corresponding to the top 1% of the tumor frequency distribution. Each repertoire was subsampled 100 times to 5,000 TCRs, after which Renyi diversity was computed with the R vegan package. CDR3 similarity networks were built from amino acid triplet string-kernel similarity, with CDR3s being connected when pairwise similarity was above 0.82. TCRdb reworked the public reads: Q25 trimming with fastp, MiXCR clone assembly, productive beta chains retained. Every entry covers one CDR3 protein and lists the most common genes and DNA from its rows. Here the V and J calls rest on TCRdb's processing, not on the authors' analysis. This sample gives approximately 93,000 distinct CDR3 sequences in total; just under 20% of them show up just once. The ten largest make up 21% of the sample.

The sample's time point, from its label and the paper: blood at routine non-recurrence follow-up after resection. TCR sequencing used whole RNA extracted from tumor and nontumor lung tissue, or from cryopreserved PBMC samples, without cell sorting. Only patients with enough RNA available from two or more tumor regions were chosen for TCR sequencing. Reading the germline V gene gives CDR1 SGHRS and CDR2 YFSETQ. Relative to germline, V is 0 bases shorter and J is 9 bases shorter, with 13 bases between their ends. The CDR3 runs 13 residues from the cysteine to the phenylalanine. This entry keeps only the CDR3 DNA: 39 bases, framed from base 1. The data were taken from a study of spatial heterogeneity in lung cancer (dated by TCRdb to the late 2010s). Concerning the study at large: Samples were obtained from 65 to 90 patients with early-stage, untreated non-small cell lung cancer from the lung TRACERx cohort. In the raw uncorrected reads, each unique combination of TCR and UMI appeared on average more than ten times. Follow-up PBMC samples were sequenced whenever available, with a median time to follow-up of approximately 25 months after resection. More beta-chain than alpha-chain transcripts were consistently detected, likely reflecting higher beta-chain transcript abundance. TCR alpha and beta repertoires were quantitatively compared across multiple tumor regions, matched nontumor lung and blood in non-small cell lung cancer. Both alpha and beta chains were TCR-sequenced in samples taken at surgery, namely 220 tumor regions, 64 matched nontumor lung samples and some 53 PBMC samples. The study linked features of the TCR repertoire to counts of nonsynonymous mutations, which were determined by whole-exome sequencing of tumor tissue. What the work shows at the level of the full study, not this receptor alone: Ubiquitous expanded tumor TCRs were found in blood more often at tumor resection than at routine follow-up. Additional single-cell paired TCR alpha and beta sequencing was considered necessary to confirm, at a functional level, the hypothesis that regional TCRs recognize regional mutations. Comparisons of baseline and follow-up blood repertoires included only around 15 patients.

The sequencing here drew on PBMCs, taken at follow-up. The chain is assembled from TRBV5-1 and TRBJ2-7; the D gene could be either TRBD1 or TRBD2, each agreeing at 5 bases. The TCR was taken from a male donor with early-stage non-small cell lung cancer. The sequenced DNA is TGCGCCAGCAGCTTGGCTGGGACCCCTCCGCAGTACTTC. Translated, this is CASSLAGTPPQYF.